A selection of T cell receptor beta chains follows, all from one sample in a study of blood T cell repertoires in COVID-19. Data came from immunoSEQ multiplex PCR; TCRdb stores just in-frame clones and leaves some out. The table records about 250,000 clones, roughly nine tenths of them present only once. Specimen: peripheral blood. The receptors shown here come from a woman aged 40 to 50 who had recovered from COVID-19. CDR3s include the opening cysteine and the closing phenylalanine or tryptophan. D genes are given only for firm matches. Expanded clones are given a class, and other clones once, few, many or no size at all.

d_call | cdr3_length | j_call | v_call | clone_size | cdr3_aa | cdr3_nt
TRBD2 | 15 | TRBJ2-5 | TRBV27 | . | CASALGLAGSKTQYF | TGTGCCAGCGCCTTAGGCCTAGCGGGTAGTAAGACCCAGTACTTC
TRBD1 | 15 | TRBJ1-6 | TRBV3-1/TRBV3-2 | once | CASSQEAGGNSPLHF | TGTGCCAGCAGCCAAGAGGCAGGGGGTAATTCACCCCTCCACTTT
. | 13 | TRBJ2-7 | TRBV12-3/TRBV12-4 | . | CASSLGESYEQYF | TGTGCCAGCAGTTTGGGCGAGTCCTACGAGCAGTACTTC
TRBD2 | 17 | TRBJ2-7 | TRBV30 | . | CAWSSRGASGRAYEQYF | TGTGCCTGGAGCTCCCGGGGAGCTAGCGGGAGGGCGTACGAGCAGTACTTC
. | 14 | TRBJ1-6 | TRBV2 | . | CASSEGTANSPLHF | TGTGCCAGCAGTGAAGGGACAGCTAATTCACCCCTCCACTTT
TRBD2 | 17 | TRBJ2-1 | TRBV28 | . | CASSSSSGPGGYNEQFF | TGTGCCAGCAGTTCCTCCTCCGGGCCGGGAGGGTACAATGAGCAGTTCTTC
. | 13 | TRBJ1-2 | TRBV7-8 | . | CASSLTEAYGYTF | TGTGCCAGCAGCTTAACAGAAGCCTATGGCTACACCTTC
. | 15 | TRBJ1-3 | TRBV10-3 | . | CAISAAGNSGNTIYF | TGTGCCATCAGTGCCGCGGGTAACTCTGGAAACACCATATATTTT
. | 12 | TRBJ2-7 | TRBV5-1 | . | CASSLTRYEQYF | TGCGCCAGCAGCTTAACCAGATACGAGCAGTACTTC
. | 15 | TRBJ2-5 | TRBV3-1/TRBV3-2 | . | CASSQGLAAVETQYF | TGTGCCAGCAGCCAAGGTTTAGCAGCGGTGGAGACCCAGTACTTC
. | 13 | TRBJ1-1 | TRBV7-3 | . | CASSLTAGTEAFF | TGTGCCAGCAGCTTAACGGCGGGCACTGAAGCTTTCTTT
. | 12 | TRBJ2-2 | TRBV19 | . | CASGDFYGELFF | TGTGCCAGCGGGGACTTTTACGGGGAGCTGTTTTTT
TRBD2 | 15 | TRBJ2-1 | TRBV3-1/TRBV3-2 | . | CASSQGGLGVAEQFF | TGTGCCAGCAGCCAAGGGGGACTAGGAGTAGCTGAGCAGTTCTTC
. | 15 | TRBJ1-2 | TRBV5-1 | . | CASSLGAGAHYGYTF | TGCGCCAGCAGCTTGGGGGCAGGGGCCCACTATGGCTACACCTTC
TRBD1 | 13 | TRBJ1-5 | TRBV2 | . | CASSGQDNQPQHF | TGTGCCAGCAGCGGACAGGACAATCAGCCCCAGCATTTT
TRBD2 | 18 | TRBJ2-7 | TRBV4-1 | . | CASSQVPSPWAGAGEQYF | TGCGCCAGCAGCCAAGTCCCAAGTCCGTGGGCGGGAGCGGGTGAGCAGTACTTC
TRBD2 | 16 | TRBJ2-3 | TRBV19 | . | CASSTGLAGLADTQYF | TGTGCCAGTAGTACGGGACTAGCGGGATTGGCAGATACGCAGTATTTT